This section outlines one TCR beta chain sequence together with its context. This sample was taken from a study of tumor-infiltrating lymphocytes in oesophageal squamous cell carcinoma. The CDR3 covers 16 residues. Per the germline V gene, CDR1 is SEHNR and CDR2 is FQNEAQ (reference sequence). The germline V and J ends were trimmed by 5 bases and 5 bases, with 18 bases remaining between them. MiXCR, applied by TCRdb to the PCR reads, yields one record per CDR3 protein. The sample includes 9,000 to 13,000 distinct CDR3 sequences, less than 70% of them seen just once. The source material was esophageal tumor tissue. V is TRBV7-9 and J is TRBJ2-2; D not certain. The clonotype comes from a male donor with esophageal squamous cell carcinoma. The CDR3 DNA is TGTGCCAGCAGCCCGATGGGTTCGGGTGGGACCGGGGAGCTGTTTTTT. This sequence encodes CASSPMGSGGTGELFF. The whole variable domain, remainder taken from reference TRBV7-9 and TRBJ2-2, is DTGVSQNPRHKITKRGQNVTFRCDPISEHNRLYWYRQTLGQGPEFLTYFQNEAQLEKSRLLSDRFSAERPKGSFSTLEIQRTEQGDSAMYLCASSPMGSGGTGELFFGEGSRLTVL.